The rows below give T cell receptor beta chains drawn from one sample of a study of blood T cell repertoires in COVID-19. The table came from immunoSEQ multiplex PCR; TCRdb's copy has only in-frame clones and leaves some out. The table has under 250,000 clones, about 83% seen once. The material sequenced was peripheral blood. Source of these receptors: a young man who had recovered from COVID-19. Both conserved end residues are part of each CDR3. The D gene is left open where the match is weak. Clone size is given for some rows only: seen once, a few or many times, or a class if the clone is expanded.

v_call	clone_size	j_call	cdr3_length	d_call	cdr3_nt	cdr3_aa
TRBV10-3	-	TRBJ2-3	14	TRBD2	TGTGCCATCAGTGATAGCGGGAACACAGATACGCAGTATTTT	CAISDSGNTDTQYF
TRBV7-3	-	TRBJ2-1	15	-	TGTGCCAGCAGCTTAATTGGCTTAAGTTTCGATGAGCAGTTCTTC	CASSLIGLSFDEQFF
TRBV13	-	TRBJ2-7	13	-	TGTGCCAGCAGCTCGACTCCGGGGTCAGAGCAGTACTTC	CASSSTPGSEQYF
TRBV6-4	-	TRBJ2-1	15	TRBD2	TGTGCCAGCAGTGTCATAGCGGGGGAAGGCAATGAGCAGTTCTTC	CASSVIAGEGNEQFF
TRBV5-1	-	TRBJ2-5	13	-	TGCGCCAGCAGCTTGTTCCAGCAAGAGACCCAGTACTTC	CASSLFQQETQYF
TRBV2	-	TRBJ1-3	15	TRBD1	TGTGCCAGCATTGGTATTAGGGGACAGAGAAACACCATATATTTT	CASIGIRGQRNTIYF
TRBV7-8	-	TRBJ2-5	16	-	TGTGCCAGCAGCTTAGTCAGGACACGAAATGAAGAGACCCAGTACTTC	CASSLVRTRNEETQYF
TRBV11-2	once	TRBJ2-5	16	TRBD1	TGTGCCAGCAGCTTAGATCCCTCAGGGGGCGGAGAGACCCAGTACTTC	CASSLDPSGGGETQYF
TRBV28	-	TRBJ1-1	12	-	TGTGCCAGCAGTTGGAGGGGTACTGAAGCTTTCTTT	CASSWRGTEAFF
TRBV5-6	-	TRBJ2-3	16	-	TGTGCCAGCAGCTTGGATTCAGGAACAGGAACAGATACGCAGTATTTT	CASSLDSGTGTDTQYF
TRBV6-5	-	TRBJ2-7	16	TRBD2	TGTGCCAGCAGTTACTACAGCGGGGGGCCGACCTACGAGCAGTACTTC	CASSYYSGGPTYEQYF
TRBV5-1	-	TRBJ1-2	14	TRBD1	TGCGCCAGCAGCGTTGAAGGGACAGGGAATGGCTACACCTTC	CASSVEGTGNGYTF
TRBV9	-	TRBJ1-2	13	-	TGTGCCAGCAGCGTAGCCGCACAATATGGCTACACCTTC	CASSVAAQYGYTF
TRBV14	-	TRBJ2-1	17	TRBD2	TGTGCCAGCAGCCAGACTAGCGGGGGCCTTTCCTACAATGAGCAGTTCTTC	CASSQTSGGLSYNEQFF
TRBV5-1	-	TRBJ2-3	14	-	TGCGCCAGCAGCTCCTTCGGGGGAACAGATACGCAGTATTTT	CASSSFGGTDTQYF
TRBV7-9	-	TRBJ2-2	13	-	TGTGCCAGCAGCTCAGCCCGGACCGGGGAGCTGTTTTTT	CASSSARTGELFF
TRBV29-1	once	TRBJ1-2	12	TRBD1	TGCAGCGTTCTCACAGGGGGCCATGGCTACACCTTC	CSVLTGGHGYTF
TRBV2	-	TRBJ1-6	14	-	TGTGCCAGCAGCGCCGGACAGTATAATTCACCCCTCCACTTT	CASSAGQYNSPLHF
TRBV5-6	-	TRBJ1-6	14	TRBD1	TGTGCCAGCAGCTTAACAGGGGAGAGTTCACCCCTCCACTTT	CASSLTGESSPLHF
TRBV9	-	TRBJ1-1	13	-	TGTGCCAGCAGCGGATGGGGCAACACTGAAGCTTTCTTT	CASSGWGNTEAFF
TRBV27	-	TRBJ2-5	12	-	TGTGCCAGCACCCCAAACGAGGAGACCCAGTACTTC	CASTPNEETQYF
TRBV5-6	-	TRBJ1-5	14	TRBD1	TGTGCCAGCAGCTGGGGACAGGGCGATCAGCCCCAGCATTTT	CASSWGQGDQPQHF
TRBV5-1	-	TRBJ1-1	14	TRBD1	TGCGCCAGCAGCTTGGGGGACAGGGCCACTGAAGCTTTCTTT	CASSLGDRATEAFF
TRBV14	-	TRBJ2-5	13	-	TGTGCCAGCAGCCAAGATCGACAGTCCAACCAGTACTTC	CASSQDRQSNQYF
TRBV9	-	TRBJ2-1	14	-	TGTGCCAGCAGCCCCTCTGGGGATGACAGCCCGCAGTTCTTC	CASSPSGDDSPQFF
TRBV28	-	TRBJ1-5	16	-	TGTGCCAGCAGTTTAACCCTCGCAGGGGCGGGTCAGCCCCAGCATTTT	CASSLTLAGAGQPQHF
TRBV6-6	-	TRBJ1-1	12	TRBD1	TGTGCCAGCAGTCGCAGGGGGACTGAAGCTTTCTTT	CASSRRGTEAFF
TRBV28	-	TRBJ2-3	14	TRBD1	TGTGCCAGCAGTTGGACAGGGGAGGGAGATACGCAGTATTTT	CASSWTGEGDTQYF
TRBV21-1	-	TRBJ1-4	14	-	TGTGCCAGCGGGTTGACAGGGCCTAATGAAAAACTGTTTTTT	CASGLTGPNEKLFF
TRBV3-1/TRBV3-2	-	TRBJ2-1	13	TRBD2	TGTGCCAGTAGCGGGGGGGCCTACAATGAGCAGTTCTTC	CASSGGAYNEQFF
TRBV5-4	once	TRBJ2-3	15	-	TGTGCCAGCAGCTTTGCGAGACAGACCACAGATACGCAGTATTTT	CASSFARQTTDTQYF
TRBV5-5	-	TRBJ1-5	15	TRBD1	TGTGCCAGCAGCCCCTGGACAGGGGTATTGCAGCCCCAGCATTTT	CASSPWTGVLQPQHF
TRBV5-1	-	TRBJ1-6	16	-	TGCGCCAGCAGTTCTGCAGGCCCAGCCTATAATTCACCCCTCCACTTT	CASSSAGPAYNSPLHF
TRBV18	-	TRBJ1-2	14	-	TGTGCCAGCTCACCCGACGGGAGCCTCTATGGCTACACCTTC	CASSPDGSLYGYTF